This TCR beta chain stems from a study of T-cell reconstitution after alpha-beta-depleted transplantation in children. Germline V gene data show CDR1 as MNHNS and CDR2 as SASEGT. Trimming cost V 7 bases and J 6 bases, with 22 bases left between them. The CDR3 contains 15 residues. This clonotype was seen repeatedly, ten times or more. This sample's TCRbeta library carried unique molecular identifier barcodes. MiXCR, run by TCRdb on the PCR reads, gives a single entry per CDR3 protein. The repertoire holds around 600,000 distinct CDR3 sequences, with roughly 10% as singletons. This sequence was found in a human donor who donated a stem cell graft to a child with acute myeloid leukemia. The chain combines TRBV6-1 with TRBJ2-7; D is perhaps TRBD1 or TRBD2 (5 bases each). Sequences were derived from PBMCs from the stem cell graft donor, sampled from the stem cell graft. The CDR3 nucleotides are TGTGCCAGCAATCTTTCTGGGGCTCCCGGGATCGAGCAGTACTTC. The encoded protein is CASNLSGAPGIEQYF.